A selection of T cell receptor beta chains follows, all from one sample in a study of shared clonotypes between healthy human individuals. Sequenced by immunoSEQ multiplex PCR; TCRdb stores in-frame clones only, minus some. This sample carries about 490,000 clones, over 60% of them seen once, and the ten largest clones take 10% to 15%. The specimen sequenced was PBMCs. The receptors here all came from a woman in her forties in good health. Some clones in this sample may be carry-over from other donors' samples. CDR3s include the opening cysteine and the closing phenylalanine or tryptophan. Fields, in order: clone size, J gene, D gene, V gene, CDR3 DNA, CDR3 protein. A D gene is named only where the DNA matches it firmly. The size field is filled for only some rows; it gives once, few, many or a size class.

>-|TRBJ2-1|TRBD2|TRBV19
TGTGCCAGTAGTATAGATAGCGGGCGGCTTTCTAAGCAGTTCTTC
CASSIDSGRLSKQFF
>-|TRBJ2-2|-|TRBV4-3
TGCGCCAGCAGCCCCCATGCGGGGGCGGCCGGGGAGCTGTTTTTT
CASSPHAGAAGELFF
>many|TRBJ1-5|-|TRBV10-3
TGTGCCATCAGTGAAGACATGAGCAATCAGCCCCAGCATTTT
CAISEDMSNQPQHF
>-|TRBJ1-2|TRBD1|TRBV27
TGTGCCAGCAGTTTAACTAATACAGGGGACGCCTATGGCTACACCTTC
CASSLTNTGDAYGYTF
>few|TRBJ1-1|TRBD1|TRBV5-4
TGTGCCAGCAGCTGGGGACAGGGGGACACTGAAGCTTTCTTT
CASSWGQGDTEAFF
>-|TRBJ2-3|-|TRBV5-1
TGCGCCAGCAGCTTGGGCTCGGCACCAGGGACAGATACGCAGTATTTT
CASSLGSAPGTDTQYF
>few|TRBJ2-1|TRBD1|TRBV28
TGTGCCAGCAGTTTTCAGGGGGTCAATGAGCAGTTCTTC
CASSFQGVNEQFF
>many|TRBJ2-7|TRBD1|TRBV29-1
TGCAGCGCCCTGAGGGGGACAGCCTTGGACGAGCAGTACTTC
CSALRGTALDEQYF
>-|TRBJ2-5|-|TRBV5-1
TGCGCCAGCAGCTTGGTTCCGGTCCAAGAGACCCAGTACTTC
CASSLVPVQETQYF
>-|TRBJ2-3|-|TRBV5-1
TGCGCCAGCAGCTCCGGACGAGTCACGGATACGCAGTATTTT
CASSSGRVTDTQYF
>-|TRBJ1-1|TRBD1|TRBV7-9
TGTGCCAGCAGCTACAGGGGAAGGACTGAAGCTTTCTTT
CASSYRGRTEAFF
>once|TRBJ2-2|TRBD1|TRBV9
TGTGCCAGCAGCGATCGCAGGGGGCCGAACACCGGGGAGCTGTTTTTT
CASSDRRGPNTGELFF
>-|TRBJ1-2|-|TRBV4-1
TGCGCCAGCAGCCAAGGTCCGGGGGGAGGGTATGGCTACACCTTC
CASSQGPGGGYGYTF
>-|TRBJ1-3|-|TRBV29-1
TGCAGCGTTGGAGGGGACGCCGGCTCTGGAAACACCATATATTTT
CSVGGDAGSGNTIYF
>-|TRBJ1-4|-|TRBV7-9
TGTGCCAGCAGCTCGATCCGGGAGGCTAATGAAAAACTGTTTTTT
CASSSIREANEKLFF
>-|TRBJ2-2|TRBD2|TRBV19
TGTGCCAGTAAAGTGGGAGGGATCACCGGGGAGCTGTTTTTT
CASKVGGITGELFF
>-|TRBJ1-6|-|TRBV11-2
TGTGCCAGCAGCAAGGGAGAGAATTCACCCCTCCACTTT
CASSKGENSPLHF
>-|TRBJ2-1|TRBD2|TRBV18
TGTGCCAGCTCACCAGGGGGGGAAGGAGTAAATGAGCAGTTCTTC
CASSPGGEGVNEQFF
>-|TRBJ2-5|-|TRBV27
TGTGCCAGCAGTCGACTCCCGAGATCTCCAGAGACCCAGTACTTC
CASSRLPRSPETQYF
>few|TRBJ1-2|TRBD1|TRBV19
TGTGCCAGCTCCGAGACAGGGGACTATGGCTACACCTTC
CASSETGDYGYTF
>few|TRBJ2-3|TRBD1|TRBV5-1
TGCGCCAGCAGCCTGGGACAGCGCACAGATACGCAGTATTTT
CASSLGQRTDTQYF
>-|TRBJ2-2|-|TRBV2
TGTGCCAGCACCGGAACGGGGGGCAGAGGCACCGGGGAGCTGTTTTTT
CASTGTGGRGTGELFF
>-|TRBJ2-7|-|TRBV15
TGTGCCACCAGCAGAGCTAAGGACGGGTCCTACGAGCAGTACTTC
CATSRAKDGSYEQYF
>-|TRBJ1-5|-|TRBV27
TGTGCCAGCAGCCTGACAGGAAGCAATCAGCCCCAGCATTTT
CASSLTGSNQPQHF
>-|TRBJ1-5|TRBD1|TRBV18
TGTGCCAGCTCACTCGGACAGGGTCATCAGCCCCAGCATTTT
CASSLGQGHQPQHF
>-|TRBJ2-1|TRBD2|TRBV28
TGTGCCAGCAGTTTATGGACTAGCGGGAGCGGTGAGCAGTTCTTC
CASSLWTSGSGEQFF
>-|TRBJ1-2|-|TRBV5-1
TGCGCCAGCAGCCCTATATCAGCCTTTGGCTACACCTTC
CASSPISAFGYTF
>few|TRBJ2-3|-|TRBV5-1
TGCGCCAGCAGCTTGGGAGGGGACGAGAGAGATACGCAGTATTTT
CASSLGGDERDTQYF
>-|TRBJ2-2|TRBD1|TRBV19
TGTGCCAGTAGTCTGGACAGGGAGGCCGGGGAGCTGTTTTTT
CASSLDREAGELFF
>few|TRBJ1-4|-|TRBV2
TGTGCCAGCACCCGGAGTACTTATGAAAAACTGTTTTTT
CASTRSTYEKLFF
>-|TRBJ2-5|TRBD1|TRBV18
TGTGCCAGCTCACCATACAGGGGCGCGGAGACCCAGTACTTC
CASSPYRGAETQYF
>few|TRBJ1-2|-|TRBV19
TGTGCCAGTACCACCGACGGCGGGCGGTATGGCTACACCTTC
CASTTDGGRYGYTF
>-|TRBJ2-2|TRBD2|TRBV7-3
TGTGCCAGCAGCAAAGGGAGGGAGAACACCGGGGAGCTGTTTTTT
CASSKGRENTGELFF
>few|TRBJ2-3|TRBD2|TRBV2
TGTGCCAGCAGGACGCGGCGGGGGTACACTAGCACAGATACGCAGTATTTT
CASRTRRGYTSTDTQYF
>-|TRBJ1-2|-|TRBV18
TGTGCCAGCTCACCAGACGAGGCTGGCTACACCTTC
CASSPDEAGYTF